This is a list of T cell receptor beta chains from one sample in a study of response to subunit inactivated influenza vaccine. Via MiXCR, TCRdb re-called the RT-PCR reads, giving one row per CDR3 protein. The table shows under 550,000 distinct CDR3 sequences, with less than 10% occurring only once. Sample: PBMCs from blood, taken 23 months after vaccination. The receptors come from a man between 50 and 69 years old who received an inactivated influenza vaccine. The conserved cysteine and the conserved F or W are not part of the CDR3 here. Fields, in order: V gene, CDR3 protein.

V gene: TRBV15; CDR3 protein: ATSRDPTWGTGELF
V gene: TRBV12-3/TRBV12-4; CDR3 protein: ASRLRWGLTETQY
V gene: TRBV12-3/TRBV12-4; CDR3 protein: ASTMTSGHNEQF
V gene: TRBV20-1; CDR3 protein: SARDMRRGNTQY
V gene: TRBV20-1; CDR3 protein: SAKGHGVGNEQF
V gene: TRBV3-1; CDR3 protein: ASATVSGANVLT
V gene: TRBV15; CDR3 protein: ATSREGEGHPPDTQY
V gene: TRBV7-2; CDR3 protein: ASSLVVGATDTQY
V gene: TRBV10-3; CDR3 protein: AITPMASGGHSSSYNEQF
V gene: TRBV7-9; CDR3 protein: ASSTASGGSTDTQY
V gene: TRBV6-5; CDR3 protein: ASSYPADQVLY
V gene: TRBV28; CDR3 protein: ASSPLLSGEKLF
V gene: TRBV29-1; CDR3 protein: SVEGQGMGTEAF
V gene: TRBV9; CDR3 protein: ASSAGQVGEQY
V gene: TRBV12-3/TRBV12-4; CDR3 protein: ASSPSRTGLMNTEAF
V gene: TRBV12-3/TRBV12-4; CDR3 protein: ASDPGTGELF
V gene: TRBV29-1; CDR3 protein: SVGVTGDSNQPQH
V gene: TRBV12-3/TRBV12-4; CDR3 protein: ASSPEAGEYNEQF
V gene: TRBV28; CDR3 protein: ATRQSGANVLT
V gene: TRBV12-3/TRBV12-4; CDR3 protein: ASRPGTPLTGELF